The clone carrying this T cell receptor beta chain was seen repeatedly, ten times or more. Its antigen remains unidentified. This specimen comes from a study of breast tumors, draining lymph nodes, adjacent tissues. Findings and limits, study-wide: Data only fit, rather than demonstrated, lymph node origin of most tumor T cells. Tumors had less TCR diversity than lymph nodes, more than nontumor tissue. Luminal-like breast cancer showed significantly greater tumor-nontumor repertoire similarity than basal-like breast cancer did. Findings are consistent with lymph node origin and intratumoral expansion of most tumor T cells.

The CDR3 extends over 16 amino acids. Looked up from germline, CDR1 is LNHDA and CDR2 is SQIVND (reference sequence). The V gene end was trimmed by 5 bases and the J gene end by 1 base; junction bases not matched to a gene: 3. Axillary draining lymph nodes of breast cancer patients supplied the node samples. TCRdb processed the multiplex PCR reads anew with MiXCR; each CDR3 protein has one entry. The sample has under 85,000 distinct CDR3 sequences, about 21% seen once. The sequence was obtained from a female donor with breast cancer. Some clones in this sample may be carry-over from other donors' samples. Sequences were obtained from axillary lymph node tissue. The chain recombines TRBV19 with TRBJ2-3; 13 bases are a match to TRBD2. Written as DNA, the CDR3 is TGTGCCAGTAGTCCTGGGACTAGCGGGGGCACAGATACGCAGTATTTT. This codes for CASSPGTSGGTDTQYF.